The rows below give T cell receptor beta chains drawn from one sample of a study of regulatory T cells in long-lasting Graves disease. From the multiplex PCR reads, TCRdb called clonotypes with MiXCR, one entry per CDR3 protein. The sample comprises about 400,000 distinct CDR3 sequences, around 21% of which are singletons, and around 21% rests with the top ten. Sequencing used peripheral blood mononuclear cells (PBMCs), obtained when the disease was refractory, from a patient treated with antithyroid drugs. These receptors originate from a female donor with Graves disease. CDR3s include the opening cysteine and the closing phenylalanine or tryptophan. Fields, in order: D gene, CDR3 length, V gene, J gene, clone size, CDR3 DNA, CDR3 protein. D genes are given only for firm matches. Clone size is not always given. Where it is, it says once, few, many or a class for expanded clones.

>TRBD2|15|TRBV6-2/TRBV6-3|TRBJ2-7|NA
TGTGCCAGCAGTTACTCTTGGGAGGGCGGCTACGAGCAGTACTTC
CASSYSWEGGYEQYF
>NA|14|TRBV6-1|TRBJ1-6|NA
TGTGCCAGCAGCCCCACAACCGATAATTCACCCCTCCACTTT
CASSPTTDNSPLHF
>TRBD1|15|TRBV27|TRBJ2-5|many
TGTGCCAGCAGTGACCCGGGACAGGCAATGGAGACCCAGTACTTC
CASSDPGQAMETQYF
>NA|14|TRBV27|TRBJ1-1|many
TGTGCCAGCAGCCTAACGGGGGGGATCACTGAAGCTTTCTTT
CASSLTGGITEAFF
>TRBD1|15|TRBV30|TRBJ2-5|few
TGTGCCTGGAATTACGCAGGGGGTATCCAAGAGACCCAGTACTTC
CAWNYAGGIQETQYF
>NA|16|TRBV12-3/TRBV12-4|TRBJ2-2|few
TGTGCCAGCAGTTATCTAGTACAGGAGCTCACCGGGGAGCTGTTTTTT
CASSYLVQELTGELFF
>NA|13|TRBV29-1|TRBJ1-4|many
TGCGCCTCATCTCGGGCAGTTGGAGAAAAACTGTTTTTT
CASSRAVGEKLFF
>NA|14|TRBV7-2|TRBJ1-4|many
TGTGCCACCAAGATGGGGCAGCCAAATGAAAAACTGTTTTTT
CATKMGQPNEKLFF
>NA|14|TRBV20-1|TRBJ2-7|NA
TGCAGTGCTCGCCCACCGGCCTCCACCTACGAGCAGTACTTC
CSARPPASTYEQYF
>NA|14|TRBV3-1|TRBJ2-7|NA
TGTGCCAGCAGCCAACGCGGGGTTATCTCCGAGCAGTACTTC
CASSQRGVISEQYF
>NA|15|TRBV9|TRBJ1-2|few
TGTGCCAGCAGCATCCGCCCAGGCGTCCTAGACGGCTACACCTTC
CASSIRPGVLDGYTF
>TRBD1|15|TRBV5-4|TRBJ1-1|few
TGTGCCAGCAGCTTGACACAGGGGTTGAACACTGAAGCTTTCTTT
CASSLTQGLNTEAFF
>NA|14|TRBV6-2/TRBV6-3|TRBJ2-7|many
TGTGCCAGCAGTGTGTTGCGGGACTCCTACGAGCAGTACTTC
CASSVLRDSYEQYF
>TRBD1|17|TRBV19|TRBJ1-3|NA
TGTGCCAGTAGTATCCCCTCGGTGACAGGGGGCGGAAACACCATATATTTT
CASSIPSVTGGGNTIYF
>NA|14|TRBV7-9|TRBJ2-7|NA
TGTGCCAGCAGCACTCGGGACGCTCGGGACGAGCAGTACTTC
CASSTRDARDEQYF
>TRBD1|13|TRBV27|TRBJ1-4|few
TGTGCCAGCAGTTGGGACAGATCTGAAAAACTGTTTTTT
CASSWDRSEKLFF
>NA|16|TRBV7-3|TRBJ2-7|few
TGTGCCAGCAGCTCAGGCCCTTGGGGTAGCGGCTACGAGCAGTACTTC
CASSSGPWGSGYEQYF
>NA|12|TRBV4-2|TRBJ1-1|few
TGTGCCAGCAGCCCTGGAATCCCTGAAGCTTTCTTT
CASSPGIPEAFF
>TRBD2|16|TRBV7-2|TRBJ2-5|many
TGTGCCAGCAGCCCAAGACTAGCGGGAGCCGGAGAGACCCAGTACTTC
CASSPRLAGAGETQYF
>NA|14|TRBV12-3/TRBV12-4|TRBJ2-7|many
TGTGCCAGCAGTTTGACTCGGGACTCCTACGAGCAGTACTTC
CASSLTRDSYEQYF
>NA|16|TRBV29-1|TRBJ1-4|few
TGCAGCGTTGAAGTTCAGGGGAGTAGCGATAATGAAAAACTGTTTTTT
CSVEVQGSSDNEKLFF
>NA|15|TRBV6-5|TRBJ1-3|few
TGTGCCAGCAGTTACGTGTCTGGAGCTGGAAACACCATATATTTT
CASSYVSGAGNTIYF
>NA|14|TRBV13|TRBJ2-7|many
TGTGCCAGCAGCTTACGGGGGACCCCCTACGAGCAGTACTTC
CASSLRGTPYEQYF
>NA|12|TRBV24-1|TRBJ2-2|NA
TGTGCCATCGAGAGAAACACCGGGGAGCTGTTTTTT
CAIERNTGELFF
>TRBD2|15|TRBV12-3/TRBV12-4|TRBJ2-3|NA
TGTGCCAGCAGCCTTAGCGGGAGGGCCACAGATACGCAGTATTTT
CASSLSGRATDTQYF
>TRBD1|15|TRBV20-1|TRBJ1-5|NA
TGCAGTGCTAGATCAGGGGGAACACTCAATCAGCCCCAGCATTTT
CSARSGGTLNQPQHF
>NA|14|TRBV20-1|TRBJ2-1|once
TGCAGTGTTGCAGGGCTCCTGACTTACAATGAGCAGTTCTTC
CSVAGLLTYNEQFF
>NA|15|TRBV19|TRBJ2-3|NA
TGTGCCAGTAGTATGTCAGGGATCGGCACAGATACGCAGTATTTT
CASSMSGIGTDTQYF
>NA|13|TRBV27|TRBJ1-2|many
TGTGCCAGCAGTGGCCGAGCTAACTATGGCTACACCTTC
CASSGRANYGYTF
>NA|11|TRBV6-1|TRBJ2-7|few
TGTGCCAGCAGGCTACTCGGAGAGCAGTACTTC
CASRLLGEQYF